The 6 T cell receptor beta chains listed next were all sequenced from one sample in a study of monozygotic twins with inflammatory bowel disease. TCRdb re-called the 5' RACE reads; every CDR3 protein appears as one record, without DNA. Its listing shows about 300,000 distinct CDR3 sequences. Sample: blood. The source of these receptors is a human donor with ulcerative colitis or Crohn's disease, or a healthy co-twin of an affected twin (not recorded which).

This chain links TRBV7-3 with TRBJ2-6; the D call of TRBD1 rests on TCRdb alone, since no DNA is present to check it. Germline CDR1 and CDR2: SGHTA and FQGTGA. This CDR3 is 16 amino acids long. The CDR3 here is CASSLTGGNGANVLTF.

CDR3 region: CASSLARTGRGGYTF. The chain combines TRBV7-2 with TRBJ1-2; TCRdb outputs TRBD1, but without DNA this stays unchecked. Germline-derived CDR1 and CDR2 are SGHTA and FQGNSA. This CDR3 is 15 amino acids long.

The rearrangement uses TRBV30 and TRBJ1-5; the TCRdb D gene call, TRBD1, has no DNA to confirm it. The CDR3 is 15 amino acids. Germline V gene data show CDR1 as GTSNPN and CDR2 as SVGIG (reference sequence). CDR3 protein: CAWSRDSSFNQPQHF.

The rearrangement joins TRBV12-3 or TRBV12-4 to TRBJ1-2. This CDR3 is built from 12 residues. The CDR3 reads CASSLVDSGYTF.

The J gene is TRBJ1-5, the V gene TRBV6-1. The CDR3 loop spans 14 amino acids. Per the germline V gene, CDR1 is MNHNS and CDR2 is SASEGT. CDR3 amino acids: CASSPYLLYGSQHF.

The chain carries TRBV20-1 and TRBJ2-3; TCRdb outputs TRBD1, but without DNA this stays unchecked. CDR3 length: 12 residues. Germline CDR1 and CDR2: DFQATT and SNEGSKA (reference sequence). CDR3 amino acids: CSARSWGDTQYF.